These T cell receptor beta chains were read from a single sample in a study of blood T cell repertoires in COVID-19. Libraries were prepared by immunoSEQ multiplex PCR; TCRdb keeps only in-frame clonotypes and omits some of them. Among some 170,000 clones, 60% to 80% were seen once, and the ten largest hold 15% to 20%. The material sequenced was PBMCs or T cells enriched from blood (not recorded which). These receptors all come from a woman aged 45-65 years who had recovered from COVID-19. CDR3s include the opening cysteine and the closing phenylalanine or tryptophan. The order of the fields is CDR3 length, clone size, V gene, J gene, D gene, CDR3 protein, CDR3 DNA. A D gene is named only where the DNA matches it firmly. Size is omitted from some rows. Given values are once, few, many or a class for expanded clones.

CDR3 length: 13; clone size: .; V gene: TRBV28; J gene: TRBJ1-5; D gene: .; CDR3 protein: CASSQGGDEPQHF; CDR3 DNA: TGTGCCAGCAGCCAGGGTGGGGATGAGCCCCAGCATTTT
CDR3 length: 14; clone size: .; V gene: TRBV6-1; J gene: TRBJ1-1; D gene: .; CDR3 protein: CASSARQANTEAFF; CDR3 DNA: TGTGCCAGCAGTGCGAGACAGGCGAACACTGAAGCTTTCTTT
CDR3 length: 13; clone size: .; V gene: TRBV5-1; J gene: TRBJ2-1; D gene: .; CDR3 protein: CASSLRVYNEQFF; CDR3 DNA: TGCGCCAGCAGCTTGCGGGTTTACAATGAGCAGTTCTTC
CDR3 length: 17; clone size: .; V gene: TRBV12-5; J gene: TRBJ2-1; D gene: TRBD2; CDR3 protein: CASGLRGASGLYNEQFF; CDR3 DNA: TGTGCTAGTGGATTGCGGGGGGCTAGCGGGTTATACAATGAGCAGTTCTTC
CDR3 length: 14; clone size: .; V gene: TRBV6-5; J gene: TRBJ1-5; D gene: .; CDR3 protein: CASSTGQTHQPQHF; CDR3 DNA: TGTGCCAGCAGTACTGGACAGACTCATCAGCCCCAGCATTTT
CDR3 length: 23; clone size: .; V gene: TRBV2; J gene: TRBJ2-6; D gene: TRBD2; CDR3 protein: CASSEAPSGTRLKRPSGANVLTF; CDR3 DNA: TGTGCCAGCAGTGAAGCACCGAGCGGGACTCGCCTAAAGCGTCCAAGTGGGGCCAACGTCCTGACTTTC
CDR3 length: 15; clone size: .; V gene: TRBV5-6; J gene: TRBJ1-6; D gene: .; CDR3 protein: CASSLKLRYNSPLHF; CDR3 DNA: TGTGCCAGCAGCTTGAAACTGAGGTATAATTCACCCCTCCACTTT
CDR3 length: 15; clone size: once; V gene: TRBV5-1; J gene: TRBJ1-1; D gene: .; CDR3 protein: CASSLSGSFNTEAFF; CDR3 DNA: TGCGCCAGCAGCTTGAGTGGCAGTTTCAACACTGAAGCTTTCTTT
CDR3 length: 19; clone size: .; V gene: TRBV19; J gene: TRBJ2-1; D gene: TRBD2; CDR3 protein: CASSIKAGGRTSGRNEQFF; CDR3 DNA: TGTGCCAGTAGTATCAAGGCAGGGGGCAGGACTAGCGGGAGGAATGAGCAGTTCTTC
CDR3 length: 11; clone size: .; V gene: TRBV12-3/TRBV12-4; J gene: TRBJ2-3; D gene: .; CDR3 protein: CASAGSDTQYF; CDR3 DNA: TGTGCCAGCGCCGGTTCAGATACGCAGTATTTT
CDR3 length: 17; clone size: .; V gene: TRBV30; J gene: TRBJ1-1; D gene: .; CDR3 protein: CAWTRASWVRGDTEAFF; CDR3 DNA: TGTGCCTGGACCCGGGCAAGCTGGGTCCGGGGGGACACTGAAGCTTTCTTT
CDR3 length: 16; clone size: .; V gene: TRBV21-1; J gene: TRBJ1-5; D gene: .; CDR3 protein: CASSIRDFKGNQPQHF; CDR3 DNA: TGTGCCAGCAGCATCCGGGACTTCAAGGGCAATCAGCCCCAGCATTTT
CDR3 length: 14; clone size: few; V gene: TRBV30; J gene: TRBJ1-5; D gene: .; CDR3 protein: CAWSGGNSNQPQHF; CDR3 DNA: TGTGCCTGGAGTGGGGGCAATAGCAATCAGCCCCAGCATTTT
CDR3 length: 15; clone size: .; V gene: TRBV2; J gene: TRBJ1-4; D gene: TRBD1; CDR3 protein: CASSGQGRSNEKLFF; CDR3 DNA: TGTGCCAGCAGTGGACAGGGTCGATCTAATGAAAAACTGTTTTTT
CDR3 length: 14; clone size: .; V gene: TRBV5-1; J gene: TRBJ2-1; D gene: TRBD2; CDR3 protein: CASSFDGREVGQFF; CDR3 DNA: TGCGCCAGCAGCTTCGACGGGCGGGAGGTCGGGCAGTTCTTC
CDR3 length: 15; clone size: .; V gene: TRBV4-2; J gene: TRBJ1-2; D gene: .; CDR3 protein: CASSRRSGLGSGYTF; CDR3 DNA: TGTGCCAGCAGCCGGCGTTCGGGTTTAGGAAGTGGCTACACCTTC
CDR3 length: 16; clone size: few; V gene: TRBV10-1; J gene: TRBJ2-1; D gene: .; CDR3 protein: CASSATRRGTYNEQFF; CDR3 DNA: TGCGCCAGCAGTGCGACTAGGAGAGGTACCTACAATGAGCAGTTCTTC
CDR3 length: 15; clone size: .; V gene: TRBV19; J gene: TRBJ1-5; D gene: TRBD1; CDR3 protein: CASSSRQGPGQPQHF; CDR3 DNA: TGTGCCAGTAGTTCAAGACAGGGCCCGGGGCAGCCCCAGCATTTT
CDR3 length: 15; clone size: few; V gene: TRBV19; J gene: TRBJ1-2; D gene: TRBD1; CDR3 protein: CASTHRDREYDGYTF; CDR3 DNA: TGTGCCAGTACTCACCGGGACAGGGAGTACGATGGCTACACCTTC
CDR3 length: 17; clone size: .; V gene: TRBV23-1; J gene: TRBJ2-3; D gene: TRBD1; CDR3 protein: CASSHRDRGLRTDTQYF; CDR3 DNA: TGCGCCAGCAGTCACAGGGACAGGGGGCTAAGGACAGATACGCAGTATTTT
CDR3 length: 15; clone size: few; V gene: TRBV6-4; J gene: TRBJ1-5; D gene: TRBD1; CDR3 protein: CASSPTGGYNQPQHF; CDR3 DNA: TGTGCCAGCAGTCCGACAGGGGGCTACAATCAGCCCCAGCATTTT
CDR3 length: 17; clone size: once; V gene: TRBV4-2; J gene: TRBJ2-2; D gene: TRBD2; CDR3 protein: CASSQTGTTLLNGELFF; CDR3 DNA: TGTGCCAGCAGCCAAACCGGGACTACCCTCCTGAACGGGGAGCTGTTTTTT
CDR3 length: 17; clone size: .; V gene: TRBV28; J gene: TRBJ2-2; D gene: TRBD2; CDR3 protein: CASSLPGLAENTGELFF; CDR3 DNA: TGTGCCAGCAGTTTACCGGGACTAGCGGAGAACACCGGGGAGCTGTTTTTT
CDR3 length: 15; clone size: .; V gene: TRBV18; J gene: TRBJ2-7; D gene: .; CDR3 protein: CASSSTTGSSYEQYF; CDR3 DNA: TGTGCCAGCTCGTCCACGACAGGAAGCTCCTACGAGCAGTACTTC
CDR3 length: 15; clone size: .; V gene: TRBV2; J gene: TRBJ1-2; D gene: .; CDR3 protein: CASTDISYSNYGYTF; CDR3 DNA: TGTGCCAGTACAGACATATCTTATTCTAACTATGGCTACACCTTC
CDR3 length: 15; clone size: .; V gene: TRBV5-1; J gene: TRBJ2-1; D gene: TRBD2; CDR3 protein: CASSVTSGRANEQFF; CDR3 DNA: TGCGCCAGCAGCGTTACTAGCGGGAGGGCCAATGAGCAGTTCTTC
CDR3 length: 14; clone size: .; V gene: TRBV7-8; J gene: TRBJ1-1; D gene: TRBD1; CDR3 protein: CASSLGQLNTEAFF; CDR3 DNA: TGTGCCAGCAGCTTGGGACAGTTGAACACTGAAGCTTTCTTT
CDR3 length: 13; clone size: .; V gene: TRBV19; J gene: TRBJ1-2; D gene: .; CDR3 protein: CARVPAGRVCYTF; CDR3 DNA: TGTGCCAGAGTCCCGGCAGGTCGCGTATGCTACACCTTC
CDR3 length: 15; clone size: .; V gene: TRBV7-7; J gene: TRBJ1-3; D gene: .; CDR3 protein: CASSPGHNPGNTIYF; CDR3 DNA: TGTGCCAGCAGCCCCGGACACAACCCAGGAAACACCATATATTTT
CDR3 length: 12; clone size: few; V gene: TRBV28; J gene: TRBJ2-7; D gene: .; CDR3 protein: CASSTDTYEQYF; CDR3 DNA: TGTGCCAGCAGTACAGACACTTACGAGCAGTACTTC
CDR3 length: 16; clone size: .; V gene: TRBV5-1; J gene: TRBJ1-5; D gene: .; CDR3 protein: CASSLVAGTWQSAQHF; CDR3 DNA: TGCGCCAGCAGCTTGGTGGCAGGTACATGGCAATCAGCCCAGCATTTT